This T cell receptor beta chain was documented in a study of blood T cell repertoires in COVID-19. Looking at the study overall: From T cells, B-cell-depleted T cells, or PBMCs came the material, which was cDNA or gDNA.

The data were produced by immunoSEQ multiplex PCR, yet TCRdb's version contains in-frame clones alone and is incomplete. The sample contains fewer than 150,000 clones, around 87% of which appear only once. Germline V gene lookup returns CDR1 KGHDR and CDR2 SFDVKD. The CDR3 contains 16 residues. V lost 3 bases, J lost 6 bases, and 17 bases lay in between. This clone has a single count. This clonotype was sampled from an older woman with acute or convalescent COVID-19. The rearrangement joins TRBV24-1 to TRBJ1-5; TRBD1 might be the D (6 bases). Material: peripheral blood. The chain's CDR3 is CATSDSAGAWGQPQHF. The CDR3 DNA follows: TGTGCCACCAGTGATAGCGCGGGGGCCTGGGGTCAGCCCCAGCATTTT.